The rows below give T cell receptor beta chains drawn from one sample of a study of blood T cells in healthy people across ages. MiXCR was run by TCRdb on the 5' RACE reads, yielding one entry per CDR3 protein. The sample has about 730,000 distinct CDR3 sequences, 43% seen once. Sequences were obtained from blood. These receptors were collected from a woman aged 55-69 years in good health. Each CDR3 is given with its conserved first and last residue. Each record gives: D gene, V gene, clone size, J gene, CDR3 protein, CDR3 DNA. The D gene is left open where the match is weak. Not every row has a clone size; where given, it reads once, few, many or a size class.

TRBD1,TRBV6-1,NA,TRBJ2-5,CASSEAQTGQETQYF,TGTGCCAGCAGTGAAGCTCAGACAGGGCAAGAGACCCAGTACTTC
NA,TRBV7-9,NA,TRBJ2-3,CASSLVVGPTDTQYF,TGTGCCAGCAGCTTAGTGGTAGGGCCCACAGATACGCAGTATTTT
NA,TRBV3-1,many,TRBJ2-5,CASSQGQETQYF,TGTGCCAGCAGCCAAGGCCAAGAGACCCAGTACTTC
NA,TRBV18,NA,TRBJ2-5,CASSPGGINRETQYF,TGTGCCAGCTCACCTGGGGGGATAAACCGAGAGACCCAGTACTTC
TRBD1,TRBV20-1,few,TRBJ2-3,CSASKETGVIDTQYF,TGCAGTGCTAGTAAGGAGACAGGGGTTATCGATACGCAGTATTTT
TRBD2,TRBV15,few,TRBJ2-2,CATSIGGTSGTGELFF,TGTGCCACCAGCATTGGGGGGACTAGCGGGACCGGGGAGCTGTTTTTT
NA,TRBV6-1,NA,TRBJ1-1,CASSHGWGLAEAFF,TGTGCTAGCAGCCATGGCTGGGGGCTGGCTGAAGCTTTCTTT
NA,TRBV6-1,NA,TRBJ1-2,CASSEVRRNYGYTF,TGTGCCAGCAGTGAAGTCCGCAGAAACTATGGCTACACCTTC
NA,TRBV7-3,NA,TRBJ1-2,CASSLNGAEGYTF,TGTGCCAGCAGCTTAAACGGGGCCGAGGGCTACACCTTC
NA,TRBV5-6,many,TRBJ2-4,CASSFAGKNIQYF,TGTGCCAGCAGCTTTGCGGGCAAAAACATTCAGTACTTC
NA,TRBV27,NA,TRBJ1-3,CASSRGGSGNTIYF,TGTGCCAGCAGCCGAGGGGGGTCTGGAAACACCATATATTTT
TRBD2,TRBV14,once,TRBJ2-1,CASSRGTSGRLGEQFF,TGTGCCAGCAGCCGCGGTACTAGCGGGAGACTTGGGGAGCAGTTCTTC
TRBD1,TRBV4-3,many,TRBJ2-7,CASSQDHRTGRNEQYF,TGCGCCAGCAGCCAAGATCACAGGACAGGGAGGAACGAGCAGTACTTC
NA,TRBV7-3,few,TRBJ2-5,CASSLTAGAGETQYF,TGTGCCAGCAGCTTAACCGCGGGTGCCGGCGAGACCCAGTACTTC
NA,TRBV14,few,TRBJ2-1,CASSSNPNRDKSYNEQFF,TGTGCCAGCAGCAGCAACCCGAACCGGGACAAATCCTACAATGAGCAGTTCTTC
TRBD2,TRBV7-2,NA,TRBJ2-5,CASKTSGPQETQYF,TGTGCCAGCAAGACTAGCGGGCCACAAGAGACCCAGTACTTC
NA,TRBV6-2/TRBV6-3,NA,TRBJ1-3,CASSYSLDGGNTIYF,TGTGCCAGCAGTTACTCGTTGGACGGCGGAAACACCATATATTTT
NA,TRBV10-3,few,TRBJ1-2,CAISTLGSNYGYTF,TGTGCCATCAGTACTTTGGGGTCTAACTATGGCTACACCTTC
NA,TRBV2,NA,TRBJ1-5,CASKETAGAAGQPQHF,TGTGCCAGCAAAGAGACGGCAGGGGCAGCAGGTCAGCCCCAGCATTTT
NA,TRBV5-5,NA,TRBJ2-1,CASSRALTSYNEQFF,TGTGCCAGCAGCCGCGCTCTTACCTCCTACAATGAGCAGTTCTTC
NA,TRBV9,NA,TRBJ2-3,CASSPKGGGTDTQYF,TGTGCCAGCAGCCCAAAGGGGGGGGGCACAGATACGCAGTATTTT
TRBD1,TRBV27,NA,TRBJ2-5,CASSVTGGREQYF,TGTGCCAGCAGCGTTACAGGGGGCAGGGAGCAGTACTTC
NA,TRBV4-2,few,TRBJ2-5,CASRERTSGERYF,TGTGCCAGCAGAGAAAGAACCTCTGGGGAGCGGTACTTC
NA,TRBV7-9,NA,TRBJ2-3,CASSFPTTSTDTQYF,TGTGCCAGCAGCTTTCCTACCACTAGCACAGATACGCAGTATTTT